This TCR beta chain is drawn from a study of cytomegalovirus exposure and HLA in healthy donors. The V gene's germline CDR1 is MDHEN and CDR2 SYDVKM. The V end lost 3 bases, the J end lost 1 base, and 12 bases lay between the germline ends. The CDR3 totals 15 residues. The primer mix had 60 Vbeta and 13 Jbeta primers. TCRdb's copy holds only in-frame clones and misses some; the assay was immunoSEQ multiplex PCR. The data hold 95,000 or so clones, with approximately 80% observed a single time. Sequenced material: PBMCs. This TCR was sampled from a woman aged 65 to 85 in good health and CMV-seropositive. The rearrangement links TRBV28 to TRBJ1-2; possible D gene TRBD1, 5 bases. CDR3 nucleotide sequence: TGTGCCAGCAGTTTCGGGGGAGAGGGTAACTATGGCTACACCTTC. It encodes CASSFGGEGNYGYTF.